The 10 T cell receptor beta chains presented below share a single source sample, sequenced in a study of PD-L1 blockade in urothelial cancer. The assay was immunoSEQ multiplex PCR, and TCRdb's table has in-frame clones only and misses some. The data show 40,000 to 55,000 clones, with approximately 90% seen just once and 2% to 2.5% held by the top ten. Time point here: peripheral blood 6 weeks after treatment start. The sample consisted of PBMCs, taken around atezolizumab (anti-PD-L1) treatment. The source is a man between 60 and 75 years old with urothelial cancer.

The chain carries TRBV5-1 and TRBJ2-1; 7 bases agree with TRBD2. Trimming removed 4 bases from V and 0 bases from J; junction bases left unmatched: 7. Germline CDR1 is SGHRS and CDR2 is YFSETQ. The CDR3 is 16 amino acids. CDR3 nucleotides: TGCGCCAGCAGCACCGGAGCGGGGAGCTCCTACAATGAGCAGTTCTTC. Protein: CASSTGAGSSYNEQFF.

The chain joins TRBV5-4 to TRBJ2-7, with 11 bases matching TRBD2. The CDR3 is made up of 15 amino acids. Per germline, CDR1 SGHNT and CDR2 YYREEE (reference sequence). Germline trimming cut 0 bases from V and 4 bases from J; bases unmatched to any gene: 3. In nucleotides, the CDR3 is TGTGCCAGCAGCTTGGGTGGGACTAGCGGATACGAGCAGTACTTC. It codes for CASSLGGTSGYEQYF.

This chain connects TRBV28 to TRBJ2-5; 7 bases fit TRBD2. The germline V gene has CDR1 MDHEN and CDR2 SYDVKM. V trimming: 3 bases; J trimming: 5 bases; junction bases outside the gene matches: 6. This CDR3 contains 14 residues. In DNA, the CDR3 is TGTGCCAGCAGTTTTACTAGCGAGGGGGAGACCCAGTACTTC. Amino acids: CASSFTSEGETQYF.

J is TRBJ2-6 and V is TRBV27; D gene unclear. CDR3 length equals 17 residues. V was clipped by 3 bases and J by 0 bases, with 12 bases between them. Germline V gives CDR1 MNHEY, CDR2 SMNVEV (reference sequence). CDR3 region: CASSFIPTGSGANVLTF. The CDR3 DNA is TGTGCCAGCAGTTTCATTCCCACCGGCTCTGGGGCCAACGTCCTGACTTTC. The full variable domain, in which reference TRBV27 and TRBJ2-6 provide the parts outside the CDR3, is EAQVTQNPRYLITVTGKKLTVTCSQNMNHEYMSWYRQDPGLGLRQIYYSMNVEVTDKGDVPEGYKVSRKEKRNFPLILESPSPNQTSLYFCASSFIPTGSGANVLTFGAGSRLTVL.

For the CDR3, the DNA is TGCGCCAGCAGCCAAGATCCCCCAACAGGGAAGGGTCACAATGAGCAGTTCTTC. Translating gives CASSQDPPTGKGHNEQFF. This chain joins TRBV4-1 and TRBJ2-1; a weak D match, TRBD1 (6 bases). Germline V gene lookup returns CDR1 MGHRA and CDR2 YSYEKL. This CDR3 has 18 residues. Trimming removed 0 bases from V and 5 bases from J, with 20 bases in between.

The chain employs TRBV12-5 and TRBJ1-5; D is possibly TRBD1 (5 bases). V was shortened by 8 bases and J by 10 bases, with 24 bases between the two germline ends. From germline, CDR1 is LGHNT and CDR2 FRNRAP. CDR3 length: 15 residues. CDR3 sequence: CASQADGTRYFPQHF. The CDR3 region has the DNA TGTGCTAGTCAAGCCGACGGGACTCGATACTTCCCCCAGCATTTT. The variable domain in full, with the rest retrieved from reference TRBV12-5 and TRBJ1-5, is DARVTQTPRHKVTEMGQEVTMRCQPILGHNTVFWYRQTMMQGLELLAYFRNRAPLDDSGMPKDRFSAEMPDATLATLKIQPSEPRDSAVYFCASQADGTRYFPQHFGDGTRLSIL.

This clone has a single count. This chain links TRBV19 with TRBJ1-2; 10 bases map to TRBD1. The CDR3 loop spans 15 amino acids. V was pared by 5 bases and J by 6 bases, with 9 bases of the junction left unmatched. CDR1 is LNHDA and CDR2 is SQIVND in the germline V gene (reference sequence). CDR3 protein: CASSSGTGVLDGYTF. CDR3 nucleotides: TGTGCCAGTAGTTCCGGGACAGGGGTATTGGATGGCTACACCTTC. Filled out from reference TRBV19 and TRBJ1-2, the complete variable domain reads DGGITQSPKYLFRKEGQNVTLSCEQNLNHDAMYWYRQDPGQGLRLIYYSQIVNDFQKGDIAEGYSVSREKKESFPLTVTSAQKNPTAFYLCASSSGTGVLDGYTFGSGTRLTVV.

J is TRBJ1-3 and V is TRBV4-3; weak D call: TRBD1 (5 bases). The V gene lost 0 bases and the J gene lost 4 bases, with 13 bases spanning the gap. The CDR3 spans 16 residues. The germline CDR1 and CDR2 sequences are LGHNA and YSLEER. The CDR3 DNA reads TGCGCCAGCAGCCAAGAGTCGCACAGGCCCGGAAACACCATATATTTT. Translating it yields CASSQESHRPGNTIYF.

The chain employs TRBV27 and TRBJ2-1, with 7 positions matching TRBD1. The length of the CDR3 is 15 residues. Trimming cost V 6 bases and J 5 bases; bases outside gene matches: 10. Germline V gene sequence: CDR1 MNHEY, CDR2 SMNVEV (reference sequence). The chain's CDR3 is CASSLRTGADNEQFF. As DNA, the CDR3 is TGTGCCAGCAGCCTTCGGACAGGCGCCGACAATGAGCAGTTCTTC.

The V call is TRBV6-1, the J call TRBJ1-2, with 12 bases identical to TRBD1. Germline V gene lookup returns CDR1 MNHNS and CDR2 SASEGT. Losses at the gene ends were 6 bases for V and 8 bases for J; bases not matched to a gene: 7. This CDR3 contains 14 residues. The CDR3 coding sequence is TGTGCCAGCAGACAGGGACAGGGGGCGAAGGGCTACACCTTC. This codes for CASRQGQGAKGYTF.